This T cell receptor (beta chain) stems from a study of cytomegalovirus exposure and HLA in healthy donors. The primer mix had 60 Vbeta and 13 Jbeta primers. Profiling relied on immunoSEQ multiplex PCR, and the TCRdb table lists in-frame clones only, not all of them. Among roughly 200,000 clones, around 76% were seen once, and the ten largest hold about 1.9%. Germline V gives CDR1 MDHEN, CDR2 SYDVKM. Unmatched junction bases numbered 14, after V lost 4 bases and J lost 6 bases. The CDR3 is 17 amino acids. J is TRBJ1-5 and V is TRBV28; TRBD1 matches 8 bases. This receptor was identified in a man aged 30-40 years in good health and CMV-seronegative. Specimen: PBMCs. The chain's CDR3 is CASSSGVRTGGFQPQHF. The CDR3 DNA is TGTGCCAGCAGTTCGGGTGTCCGCACAGGGGGTTTTCAGCCCCAGCATTTT. Looking up the rest from reference TRBV28 and TRBJ1-5 gives the full variable domain: DVKVTQSSRYLVKRTGEKVFLECVQDMDHENMFWYRQDPGLGLRLIYFSYDVKMKEKGDIPEGYSVSREKKERFSLILESASTNQTSMYLCASSSGVRTGGFQPQHFGDGTRLSIL.